Described below is a single T cell receptor (beta chain) sequence and its context. Seattle researchers signed up patients amid active infection and tracked them longitudinally. The CDR3 is made up of 15 amino acids. The V gene end was trimmed by 1 base and the J gene end by 4 bases; junction bases not matched to a gene: 5. Germline loops: CDR1 SEHNR, CDR2 FQNEAQ (reference sequence). This sample stems from a study of blood T cell repertoires in COVID-19. Original handling: Reference gene primer amplification gave nucleated cell count estimates. Clones were sequenced by immunoSEQ multiplex PCR, and TCRdb holds only the in-frame ones, with some missing. V, J and clone size are taken as reported in that table, and D and trimming were inferred from the DNA itself. The data hold about 180,000 clones, with about 81% observed a single time.

The chain recombines TRBV7-9 with TRBJ2-5; 8 bases match TRBD1. This clonotype originated in an elderly woman with COVID-19, enrolled during active disease. The source material was peripheral blood. CDR3 in amino acids: CASSLGQGYSETQYF. The CDR3 DNA is TGTGCCAGCAGCTTAGGACAGGGGTACTCAGAGACCCAGTACTTC.